This TCR beta chain was retrieved from a study of cytomegalovirus exposure and HLA in healthy donors (dated by TCRdb to 2017 to 2019). Context from the whole study: According to a later analysis, the 120 validation repertoires were produced on the same platform as the 700 or so repertoires of the first cohort. The aim of the study was to test whether cataloging public T cell receptors could identify signatures of past pathogen exposure. A separate validation cohort of 100 to 150 different subjects was used in addition to the roughly 720-subject first cohort. To predict cytomegalovirus infection status, the study combined high-throughput TCR immunosequencing, statistical association of individual TCRs with disease status, and machine learning.

Separate from the approximately 690-subject first cohort, the validation cohort of over 90 subjects was the group to which the donors belonged. Receptor libraries were prepared by the immunoSEQ multiplex PCR assay. In the source study's methods: To diagnose cytomegalovirus status from the catalog of TCR beta chain sequences, a statistical classification framework was built. Drawn from immuneACCESS, this table holds only the in-frame rearrangements with V and J called that TCRdb kept. Clones are partly lost; checked studies trace under half to an unresolved V gene and leave the rest unexplained. V and J calls and clone size are those listed in that table; D and trimming were worked out from the DNA. The sample has fewer than 200,000 clones on record, around 84% of them singletons. Roughly 15% of the sample is held by the ten biggest clonotypes. The CDR3 contains 14 residues, cysteine and phenylalanine counted. The sequence is cut down to CDR3 DNA, 42 bases in frame from base 1. Trimming at the junction amounts to 0 bases on V and 5 bases on J, and the germline ends lie 8 bases apart. Per the germline V gene, SGHRS is the CDR1 and YFSETQ is the CDR2.

Worth noting for this clone: Its antigen remains undetermined. Base qualities are missing; no much larger clone stands one base away.

The paper's findings and limits, for the study overall: A later analysis lacked HLA typing for the validation cohort, so it scored co-occurrence in that cohort across all 120 or so repertoires. The classifier was reported to diagnose cytomegalovirus status with high specificity and sensitivity in both the original cohort and the validation cohort. A later analysis found that TCRs clustered in the first cohort also tended to co-occur in the roughly 120 validation repertoires, with more than 90% of cluster scores above 0. A total of 150 to 200 TCR beta chains were listed by the study as associated with cytomegalovirus. According to the authors, the approach could potentially be generalized to other disease states and immunological phenotypes. Three of the identified cytomegalovirus-associated TCR beta chains were confirmed in vitro to be specific for cytomegalovirus antigens. While some public TCRs were present in many individuals, most TCR sequences turned up only very rarely across donors.

The specimen was PBMCs. The TCR originated in a man aged 18 to 30 in good health and CMV-seropositive. This chain joins TRBV5-1 to TRBJ1-4, and the D gene may be TRBD1, 5 bases matching. This receptor carries the CDR3 CASSLEGQNEKLFF. The DNA sequence reads TGCGCCAGCAGCTTGGAGGGGCAGAATGAAAAACTGTTTTTT.